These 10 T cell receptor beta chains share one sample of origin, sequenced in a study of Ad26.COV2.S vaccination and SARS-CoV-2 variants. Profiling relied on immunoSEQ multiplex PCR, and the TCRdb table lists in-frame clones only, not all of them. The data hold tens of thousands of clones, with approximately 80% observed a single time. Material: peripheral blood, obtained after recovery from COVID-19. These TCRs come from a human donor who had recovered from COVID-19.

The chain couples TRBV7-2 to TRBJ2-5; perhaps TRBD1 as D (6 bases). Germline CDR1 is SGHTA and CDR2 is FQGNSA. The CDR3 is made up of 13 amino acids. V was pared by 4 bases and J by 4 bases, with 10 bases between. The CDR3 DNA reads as TGTGCCAGCAGCTCACAGGGCCGAGAGACCCAGTACTTC. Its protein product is CASSSQGRETQYF.

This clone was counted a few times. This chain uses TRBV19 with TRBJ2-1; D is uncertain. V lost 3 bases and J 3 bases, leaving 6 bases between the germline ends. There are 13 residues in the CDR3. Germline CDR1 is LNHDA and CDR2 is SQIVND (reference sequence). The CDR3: CASSIPLYNEQFF. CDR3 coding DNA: TGTGCCAGTAGTATTCCTCTCTACAATGAGCAGTTCTTC. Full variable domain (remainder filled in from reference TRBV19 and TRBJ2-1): DGGITQSPKYLFRKEGQNVTLSCEQNLNHDAMYWYRQDPGQGLRLIYYSQIVNDFQKGDIAEGYSVSREKKESFPLTVTSAQKNPTAFYLCASSIPLYNEQFFGPGTRLTVL.

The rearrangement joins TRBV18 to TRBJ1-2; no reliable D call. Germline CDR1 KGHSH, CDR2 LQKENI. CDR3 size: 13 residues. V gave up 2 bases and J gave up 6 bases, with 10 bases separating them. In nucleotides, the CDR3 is TGTGCCAGCTCACCAGGGCCCGGGGATGGCTACACCTTC. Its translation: CASSPGPGDGYTF.

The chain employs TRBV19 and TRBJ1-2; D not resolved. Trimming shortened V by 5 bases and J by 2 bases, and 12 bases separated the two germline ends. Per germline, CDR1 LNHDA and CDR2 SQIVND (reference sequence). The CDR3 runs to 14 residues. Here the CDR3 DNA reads TGTGCCAGTAGTCTTTCGACGGTAAACTATGGCTACACCTTC. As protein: CASSLSTVNYGYTF.

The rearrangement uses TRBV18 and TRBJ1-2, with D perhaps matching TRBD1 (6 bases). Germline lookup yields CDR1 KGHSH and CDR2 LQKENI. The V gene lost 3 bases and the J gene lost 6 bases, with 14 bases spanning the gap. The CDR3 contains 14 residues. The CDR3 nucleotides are TGTGCCAGCTCACCGGCTGGGGGGCGCGATGGCTACACCTTC. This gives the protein CASSPAGGRDGYTF.

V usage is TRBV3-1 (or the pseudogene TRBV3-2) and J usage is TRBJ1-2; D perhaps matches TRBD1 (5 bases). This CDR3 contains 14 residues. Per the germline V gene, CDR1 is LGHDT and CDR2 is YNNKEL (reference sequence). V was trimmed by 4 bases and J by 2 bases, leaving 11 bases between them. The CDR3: CASSLERDNYGYTF. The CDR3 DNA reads TGTGCCAGCAGCCTGGAACGGGACAACTATGGCTACACCTTC.

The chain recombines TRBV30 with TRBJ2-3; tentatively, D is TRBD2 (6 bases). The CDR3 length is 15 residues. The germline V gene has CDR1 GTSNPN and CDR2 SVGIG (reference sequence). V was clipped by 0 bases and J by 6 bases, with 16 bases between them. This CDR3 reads CAWSVTGGVVDTQYF. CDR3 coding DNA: TGTGCCTGGAGTGTAACGGGCGGGGTGGTGGATACGCAGTATTTT.

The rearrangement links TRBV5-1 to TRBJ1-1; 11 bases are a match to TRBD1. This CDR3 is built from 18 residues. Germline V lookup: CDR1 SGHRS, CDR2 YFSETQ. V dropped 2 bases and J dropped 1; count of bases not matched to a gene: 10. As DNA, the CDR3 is TGCGCCAGCAGCTTTAGGACAGGGGGCACGGAGGGGAACACTGAAGCTTTCTTT. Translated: CASSFRTGGTEGNTEAFF.

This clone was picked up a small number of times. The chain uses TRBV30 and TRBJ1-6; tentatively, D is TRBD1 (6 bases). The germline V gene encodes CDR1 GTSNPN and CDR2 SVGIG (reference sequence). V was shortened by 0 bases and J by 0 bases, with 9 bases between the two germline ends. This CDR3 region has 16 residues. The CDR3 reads CAWSVGQSSYNSPLHF. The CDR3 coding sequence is TGTGCCTGGAGTGTAGGACAGAGCTCCTATAATTCACCCCTCCACTTT.

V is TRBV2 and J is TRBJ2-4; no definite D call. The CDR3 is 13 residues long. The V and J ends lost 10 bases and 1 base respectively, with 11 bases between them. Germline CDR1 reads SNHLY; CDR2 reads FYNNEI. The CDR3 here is CATSLGAKNIQYF. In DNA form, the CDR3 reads TGTGCCACCTCCCTAGGGGCCAAAAACATTCAGTACTTC. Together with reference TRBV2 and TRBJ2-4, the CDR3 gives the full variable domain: EPEVTQTPSHQVTQMGQEVILRCVPISNHLYFYWYRQILGQKVEFLVSFYNNEISEKSEIFDDQFSVERPDGSNFTLKIRSTKLEDSAMYFCATSLGAKNIQYFGAGTRLSVL.